This TCR beta chain was identified in a study of blood T cell repertoires in COVID-19. Study information: T cells, B-cell-depleted T cells, or PBMCs supplied cDNA or gDNA.

This clone was seen a single time. The V and J ends lost 4 bases and 5 bases respectively, with 12 bases between them. CDR1 and CDR2 from the germline V gene are SGHRS and YFSETQ. The CDR3 consists of 14 residues. Produced via immunoSEQ multiplex PCR; TCRdb's table is partial and in-frame only. The sample lists fewer than 60,000 clones, 70% to 90% seen once, with more than 30% in the top ten. Enrollment of patients from Seattle took place during active infection, with longitudinal follow-up. The material sequenced was peripheral blood. The sequence was obtained from a man aged 55-75 years with COVID-19, enrolled during active disease. The chain links TRBV5-1 to TRBJ1-4; TRBD1 might be the D (5 bases). The CDR3 coding sequence is TGCGCCAGCAGCCCCCCAGGGCCGAATGAAAAACTGTTTTTT. This encodes CASSPPGPNEKLFF. Complete variable domain (other parts from reference TRBV5-1 and TRBJ1-4): KAGVTQTPRYLIKTRGQQVTLSCSPISGHRSVSWYQQTPGQGLQFLFEYFSETQRNKGNFPGRFSGRQFSNSRSEMNVSTLELGDSALYLCASSPPGPNEKLFFGSGTQLSVL.